This T cell receptor beta chain comes out of a study of cytomegalovirus exposure and HLA in healthy donors. Study findings and constraints: The majority of TCR sequences were rare, yet some public TCRs appeared in many donors. The investigators catalogued 150 or so TCR beta chains as cytomegalovirus-associated. For cytomegalovirus status, the classifier reportedly gave diagnoses with high specificity and sensitivity.

J gave up 3 bases and V 7 bases, and 6 bases lay outside the gene matches. CDR3 size: 15 residues. Looked up from germline, CDR1 is MNHEY and CDR2 is SVGAGI. Assay: immunoSEQ multiplex PCR; the TCRdb copy retains only in-frame clones and omits some. Of more than 300,000 clones in the sample, around 86% are singletons; the top ten hold around 0.8%. For this clone: Its antigen remains unidentified.

The TCR comes from a woman younger than 30 in good health and CMV-seronegative. The sequenced sample was PBMCs. The gene calls are TRBV6-5 and TRBJ2-1, with 10 bases matching TRBD2. The CDR3 spells CASTPGLALYNEQFF. CDR3 coding DNA: TGTGCCAGCACCCCGGGACTAGCGCTCTACAATGAGCAGTTCTTC.